This entry is about one T cell receptor beta chain. What it recognizes is unknown. Investigators prepared the TCR beta libraries by applying iRepertoire HTBI primers and Arm-PCR of CDR3 regions. TCRdb independently ran MiXCR on the multiplex PCR reads; one entry per CDR3 protein. Of around 400,000 distinct CDR3 sequences in the sample, around 23% were seen once. Time point meaning: persistent/refractory GD, antithyroid drugs over 5 years with positive TRAb. PBMC RNA served as the TCR library source. The sample originates from a study of regulatory T cells in long-lasting Graves disease. Background on the study: Persistence in Graves' disease denoted antithyroid drug use beyond 5 years alongside positive TSH receptor antibodies.

Study findings and constraints: Analysis covered peripheral blood alone, not thyroid tissue.

The CDR3 is made up of 14 amino acids. Germline V CDR1 and CDR2: SQVTM, ANQGSEA. J lost 6 bases, V lost 4 bases, and 7 bases had no gene match. J is TRBJ2-1 and V is TRBV29-1, with TRBD1 matching over 9 bases. The sample consisted of peripheral blood mononuclear cells (PBMCs), taken when the disease was refractory, from a patient treated with antithyroid drugs. The sequence derives from a woman aged 40 to 50 with Graves disease. CDR3 residues: CSVVRDRAINEQFF. The CDR3 DNA follows: TGCAGCGTTGTCCGGGACAGGGCCATCAATGAGCAGTTCTTC.